This T cell receptor beta chain was identified in a study of blood T cell repertoires in COVID-19. Study overall: COVID-19 samples, acute and convalescent, were from the United States, Italy and Spain. In each case, the material was cDNA or gDNA derived from T cells, B-cell-depleted T cells, or PBMCs.

Profiled with immunoSEQ multiplex PCR; TCRdb holds only in-frame clones, not every one. The sample has about 480,000 clones; roughly 90% are singletons. The V and J ends lost 3 bases and 8 bases respectively, with 19 bases between them. Germline V gene data show CDR1 as KGHSH and CDR2 as LQKENI. There are 15 residues in the CDR3. Sequencing was carried out using PBMCs or T cells enriched from blood (not recorded which). The receptor was derived from a woman aged 40-49 years who had recovered from COVID-19. The chain is built from TRBV18 and TRBJ1-2; D is uncertain. The CDR3 spells CASSPFTQENKGYTF. The CDR3 coding sequence is TGTGCCAGCTCACCGTTTACCCAAGAAAACAAAGGCTACACCTTC. The whole variable domain, remainder taken from reference TRBV18 and TRBJ1-2, is NAGVMQNPRHLVRRRGQEARLRCSPMKGHSHVYWYRQLPEEGLKFMVYLQKENIIDESGMPKERFSAEFPKEGPSILRIQQVVRGDSAAYFCASSPFTQENKGYTFGSGTRLTVV.